Listed below are T cell receptor beta chains from one sample, sequenced in a study of graft-versus-host responses after intestinal transplantation. Antigens of these TCRs are unknown. Some clones are missing from TCRdb's copy, which holds only in-frame ones; the method was immunoSEQ multiplex PCR. Of tens of thousands of clones detected, 75% to 90% appear once; the ten largest clones hold 0.39%. The sample consisted of unstimulated CD4+ T cells sorted from spleen or lymph node cells, taken before transplant. The receptors originated from a human donor who was the organ donor for an intestinal transplant. Each CDR3 is given without its conserved first and last residue. Fields, in order: V gene, CDR3 length, J gene, CDR3 protein.

V gene: TRBV6-5; CDR3 length: 13; J gene: TRBJ2-1; CDR3 protein: ASSYSGTATNEQF
V gene: TRBV29-1; CDR3 length: 12; J gene: TRBJ1-3; CDR3 protein: SVGAGSEGNTIY
V gene: TRBV29-1; CDR3 length: 10; J gene: TRBJ1-2; CDR3 protein: SVMVTVYGYT
V gene: TRBV6-1; CDR3 length: 12; J gene: TRBJ2-1; CDR3 protein: ASSVSGGAHEQF
V gene: TRBV11-2; CDR3 length: 15; J gene: TRBJ1-6; CDR3 protein: ASSLGVTGGLNSPLH
V gene: TRBV28; CDR3 length: 14; J gene: TRBJ2-2; CDR3 protein: ASSLGASGATGELF
V gene: TRBV19; CDR3 length: 13; J gene: TRBJ2-5; CDR3 protein: ASSEGLAGTETQY
V gene: TRBV28; CDR3 length: 11; J gene: TRBJ2-1; CDR3 protein: AIQGAGFHEQF
V gene: TRBV14; CDR3 length: 13; J gene: TRBJ1-1; CDR3 protein: ASSQVPGENTEAF
V gene: TRBV5-6; CDR3 length: 13; J gene: TRBJ1-3; CDR3 protein: ASSRRQGTGNTIY
V gene: TRBV5-1; CDR3 length: 12; J gene: TRBJ1-1; CDR3 protein: ASSYQTENTEAF